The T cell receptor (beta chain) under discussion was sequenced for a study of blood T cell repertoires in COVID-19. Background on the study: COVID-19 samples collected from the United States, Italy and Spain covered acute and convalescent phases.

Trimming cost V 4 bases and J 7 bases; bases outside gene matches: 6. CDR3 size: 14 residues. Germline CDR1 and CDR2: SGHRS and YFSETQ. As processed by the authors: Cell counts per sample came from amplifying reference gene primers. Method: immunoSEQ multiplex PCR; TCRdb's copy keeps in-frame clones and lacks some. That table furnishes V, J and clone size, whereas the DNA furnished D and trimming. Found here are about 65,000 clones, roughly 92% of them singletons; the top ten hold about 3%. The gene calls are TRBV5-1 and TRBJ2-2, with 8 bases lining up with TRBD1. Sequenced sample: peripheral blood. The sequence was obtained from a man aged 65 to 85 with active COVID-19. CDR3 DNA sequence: TGCGCCAGCAGCAGGACAGGGAGTGACGGGGAGCTGTTTTTT. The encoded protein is CASSRTGSDGELFF.